Presented here are 14 T cell receptor beta chains from one specimen sequenced in a study of identical twins (dated by TCRdb to 2016 to 2017). The library was made by 5' RACE. TCRdb names Illumina HiSeq 2000 as the instrument used. TCRdb passed the public sequencing reads through fastp at Q25 and MiXCR, retaining productive beta sequences. CDR3 protein duplicates are merged, each entry listing the most common genes and DNA. The sample table lists roughly 250,000 distinct CDR3 sequences, over 13% of them with a count of one. The top ten clonotypes cover 8.8% of the sample. Sequenced: memory (CD45RO+) T cells sorted from blood. The cell subset or site label, as the study defines it: CD45RO+ enriched T cells. The receptors were gathered from a woman younger than 30 in good health.

The chain carries TRBV4-2 and TRBJ2-5; TRBD2 matches 9 bases. The J segment lost 2 bases and the V segment lost 5 bases, leaving 3 bases of the junction unmatched. The CDR3 covers 14 residues. Germline V gene data show CDR1 as LGHNA and CDR2 as YNFKEQ. The CDR3 reads CASSKTSGQETQYF. DNA for the CDR3: TGTGCCAGCAGCAAGACTAGCGGACAAGAGACCCAGTACTTC.

The genes are TRBV5-1 and TRBJ2-7, with 7 bases aligning to TRBD2. From germline, CDR1 is SGHRS and CDR2 YFSETQ. V shed 4 bases, J shed 0 bases, and the junction held 10 bases outside the gene matches. The CDR3 contains 16 residues. DNA of the CDR3: TGCGCCAGCAGCCGTCAACTAGCGTCGAGCTCCTACGAGCAGTACTTC. Translated: CASSRQLASSSYEQYF.

This rearrangement joins TRBV29-1 to TRBJ2-4; D uncertain. The CDR3 is 15 amino acids. Germline V lookup: CDR1 SQVTM, CDR2 ANQGSEA. Between the trimmed V and J ends, which lost 6 bases and 0 bases, there was a span of 15 bases. The chain's CDR3 is CSVWWRGSAKNIQYF. In DNA, the CDR3 is TGCAGCGTCTGGTGGCGCGGCTCAGCCAAAAACATTCAGTACTTC.

In this sample, this clonotype turned up a few times. This sequence joins TRBV9 and TRBJ2-3; TRBD1 matches at 7 bases. There are 15 residues in the CDR3. Trimming took 3 bases from V and 5 from J; bases not matched to a gene: 9. Germline V lookup: CDR1 SGDLS, CDR2 YYNGEE. For the CDR3, the DNA is TGTGCCAGCAGCGGCTCGACAGGGCGAATAGATACGCAGTATTTT. Its protein is CASSGSTGRIDTQYF.

This clonotype was picked up a small number of times. This sequence joins TRBV3-1 and TRBJ1-2, with D perhaps matching TRBD1 (5 bases). The V end was cut by 1 base, the J end by 6 bases, with 15 bases between. Germline CDR1 is LGHDT and CDR2 is YNNKEL (reference sequence). The CDR3 runs 15 residues. The CDR3 DNA reads as TGTGCCAGCAGCCAAGCCGACAGCAATAGGGATGGCTACACCTTC. It specifies CASSQADSNRDGYTF.

This clonotype appeared a few times. This chain joins TRBV29-1 and TRBJ1-1, with D possibly being TRBD1 (5 bases). The CDR3 runs 15 residues. The germline V and J ends were trimmed by 6 bases and 3 bases, with 20 bases remaining between them. CDR1 and CDR2 (germline): SQVTM, ANQGSEA. The CDR3 DNA reads as TGCAGCGTCCCTAAGGGGAGGGATATGTACACTGAAGCTTTCTTT. It yields the protein CSVPKGRDMYTEAFF.

This clonotype has more than one count but fewer than ten. The V and J genes are TRBV16 and TRBJ2-7, with 10 bases that match TRBD2. Germline V gives CDR1 KGHSY, CDR2 FQNENV. V shed 0 bases and J 9 bases; nucleotides not matched to a gene: 11. The CDR3 covers 16 residues. CDR3 loop: CASSQSRLAGSLAQYF. The DNA of the CDR3 is TGTGCCAGCAGCCAATCAAGACTAGCGGGCTCCCTCGCGCAGTACTTC. The variable domain in full, completed from reference TRBV16 and TRBJ2-7, reads GEEVAQTPKHLVRGEGQKAKLYCAPIKGHSYVFWYQQVLKNEFKFLISFQNENVFDETGMPKERFSAKCLPNSPCSLEIQATKLEDSAVYFCASSQSRLAGSLAQYFGPGTRLTVT.

In its sample, this clonotype was seen a few times. J is TRBJ2-3 and V is TRBV12-3 or TRBV12-4; TRBD2 is a possible D gene (5 bases). Trimming removed 3 bases at V and 3 bases at J, with 13 bases between. The CDR3 sequence is 15 residues long. The CDR3 reads CASSFRGYTTDTQYF. In nucleotides, the CDR3 is TGTGCCAGCAGTTTTCGCGGGTATACTACAGATACGCAGTATTTT.

The V gene is TRBV20-1, the J gene TRBJ2-7, with D uncertain. Trimming stripped 0 bases from V and 9 bases from J, with 15 bases between. In germline, CDR1 is DFQATT, CDR2 SNEGSKA (reference sequence). This CDR3 spans 13 amino acids. The DNA for the CDR3 is TGCAGTGCTAGAGATACGACTGCCTCGCGGCAGTACTTC. This codes for CSARDTTASRQYF.

The rearrangement uses TRBV20-1 and TRBJ1-2; the match to TRBD1 covers 10 bases. The junction had 13 bases not matched to a gene; V was cut back by 6 bases and J by 3 bases. CDR1 and CDR2 (germline): DFQATT, SNEGSKA (reference sequence). CDR3 length: 16 residues. The CDR3 nucleotides are TGCAGTGCCAGATCACGGGACAGGGGTAATCACTATGGCTACACCTTC. Translation gives CSARSRDRGNHYGYTF.

Turning to this clonotype: A much larger clone lies a single base off, so this may be a read error. This chain joins TRBV3-1 and TRBJ2-4; D is perhaps TRBD2 (5 bases). CDR1 is LGHDT and CDR2 is YNNKEL in the germline V gene (reference sequence). This CDR3 is 15 amino acids long. CDR3 DNA: TGTGCCTGCAGCCAAGGAGGATGGAGAGGGAACATTCAGTACTTC. This encodes CACSQGGWRGNIQYF.

This clonotype was counted only a few times. The chain carries TRBV7-2 and TRBJ2-7; D may be TRBD1 (6 bases). V gave up 2 bases and J gave up 1 base, with 12 bases separating them. The CDR3 consists of 15 residues. The germline V gene has CDR1 SGHTA and CDR2 FQGNSA. The CDR3 region is CASSLSGVTSYEQYF. The CDR3 DNA is TGTGCCAGCAGCTTATCAGGGGTGACTTCCTACGAGCAGTACTTC.

V usage is TRBV9 and J usage is TRBJ2-2, with 7 bases lining up with TRBD2. The CDR3 extends over 15 amino acids. The germline V gene encodes CDR1 SGDLS and CDR2 YYNGEE. V shed 4 bases, J shed 5 bases, and the junction held 8 bases outside the gene matches. CDR3 sequence: CASSPTTSVTGELFF. The CDR3 DNA reads TGTGCCAGCAGCCCTACCACTAGCGTGACCGGGGAGCTGTTTTTT.

This rearrangement joins TRBV20-1 to TRBJ2-3, with 7 bases aligning to TRBD2. CDR3 length: 12 residues. Trimming removed 6 bases from V and 4 bases from J; junction bases left unmatched: 4. CDR1 is DFQATT, CDR2 SNEGSKA, per germline (reference sequence). The CDR3, as DNA: TGCAGTGCCACGGCGGGGGCAGATACGCAGTATTTT. As protein: CSATAGADTQYF.